These 15 T cell receptor beta chains were all obtained from the same sample, sequenced in a study of T cell responses to AZD1222 COVID-19 vaccine. Using immunoSEQ multiplex PCR, the repertoire was profiled, and TCRdb retains in-frame clones only, with some absent. The table includes about 150,000 clones, less than 95% detected once. The sequenced sample was peripheral blood, obtained 28 days after the second AZD1222 dose. These receptors came from an adult who received the AZD1222 COVID-19 vaccine.

In DNA form, the CDR3 reads TGTGCCAGCAGGGAGGGCGGGAGGTTTCATGGTGAGCAGTTCTTC. As protein: CASREGGRFHGEQFF. The rearrangement uses TRBV7-2 and TRBJ2-1; 8 nucleotides match TRBD2. Per the germline V gene, CDR1 is SGHTA and CDR2 is FQGNSA. V was pared by 6 bases and J by 9 bases, with 13 bases of the junction left unmatched. This CDR3 spans 15 amino acids.

The chain carries TRBV2 and TRBJ2-7, with 8 bases fitting TRBD2. The junction had 16 bases not matched to a gene; V was cut back by 8 bases and J by 4 bases. Per the germline V gene, CDR1 is SNHLY and CDR2 is FYNNEI. CDR3 length equals 16 residues. The CDR3 sequence is CASERTGGPTGYEQYF. CDR3 DNA: TGTGCCAGCGAGCGGACGGGGGGGCCCACGGGGTACGAGCAGTACTTC.

The chain employs TRBV7-6 and TRBJ1-3; D unclear. Germline loops: CDR1 SGHVS, CDR2 FNYEAQ. This CDR3 has 15 residues. Trimming took off 2 bases at V and 0 bases at J, with 8 bases between the two ends. CDR3 loop: CASSLSLGSGNTIYF. CDR3 in DNA: TGTGCCAGCAGCTTATCTCTGGGCTCTGGAAACACCATATATTTT. Full variable domain (missing parts from reference TRBV7-6 and TRBJ1-3): GAGVSQSPRYKVTKRGQDVALRCDPISGHVSLYWYRQALGQGPEFLTYFNYEAQQDKSGLPNDRFSAERPEGSISTLTIQRTEQRDSAMYRCASSLSLGSGNTIYFGEGSWLTVV.

The chain is built from TRBV7-3 and TRBJ1-3; the D gene is possibly TRBD1 (5 bases). In germline, CDR1 is SGHTA, CDR2 FQGTGA. V shed 10 bases and J shed 5 bases, with 15 bases lying between them. The CDR3 sequence is 13 residues long. The CDR3 protein is CATQGRSRNTIYF. The CDR3 nucleotides are TGTGCCACTCAGGGTCGTAGTAGAAACACCATATATTTT.

The gene calls are TRBV18 and TRBJ1-5, with TRBD1 as a possible D gene (5 bases). This CDR3 region has 14 residues. In germline, CDR1 is KGHSH, CDR2 LQKENI. V lost 2 bases to trimming and J lost 7 bases, with 12 bases between them. The CDR3 sequence: CASSPGAPEQPQHF. In DNA, the CDR3 is TGTGCCAGCTCACCAGGGGCCCCCGAACAGCCCCAGCATTTT.

The chain recombines TRBV7-2 with TRBJ1-5, with 7 bases lining up with TRBD1. Unmatched junction bases numbered 5, after V lost 5 bases and J lost 4 bases. The germline gives CDR1 SGHTA, CDR2 FQGNSA. The CDR3 is 14 amino acids. This CDR3 reads CASSGQVANQPQHF. The CDR3 DNA reads as TGTGCCAGCAGCGGACAGGTGGCGAATCAGCCCCAGCATTTT.

This sequence joins TRBV27 and TRBJ1-5; TRBD1 is a possible D gene (5 bases). CDR1 MNHEY and CDR2 SMNVEV come from the germline V gene (reference sequence). V was trimmed by 6 bases and J by 10 bases, leaving 25 bases between them. This CDR3 has 16 amino acids. CDR3 nucleotide sequence: TGTGCCAGCAGCATCAGGGACCCCGGACATTTTTTACCCCAGCATTTT. Amino acids: CASSIRDPGHFLPQHF.

The chain recombines TRBV7-9 with TRBJ2-5, with 15 bases that match TRBD2. CDR1 is SEHNR, CDR2 FQNEAQ, per germline (reference sequence). Unmatched junction bases numbered 2, after V lost 7 bases and J lost 5 bases. The CDR3 consists of 14 residues. The CDR3 DNA sequence: TGTGCCAGCACGGGGACTAGCGGGGGGGAGACCCAGTACTTC. Residues: CASTGTSGGETQYF.

The chain employs TRBV19 and TRBJ2-3; no clear D. CDR3 length: 15 amino acids. Germline assignment: CDR1 LNHDA and CDR2 SQIVND (reference sequence). The V gene lost 1 base and the J gene lost 0 bases, with 8 bases spanning the gap. In DNA form, the CDR3 reads TGTGCCAGTAGTATAGCGGGCAGGAGCACAGATACGCAGTATTTT. Protein sequence: CASSIAGRSTDTQYF.

This chain connects TRBV2 to TRBJ2-7, with TRBD1 matching 9 bases. The CDR3 sequence is 18 residues long. Germline CDR1 reads SNHLY; CDR2 reads FYNNEI. V dropped 1 base and J dropped 2; count of bases not matched to a gene: 12. Written as DNA, the CDR3 is TGTGCCAGCAGTGAAGACCTCTTTGACAGGGGGTATGCCTACGAGCAGTACTTC. Translating gives CASSEDLFDRGYAYEQYF.

V and J are TRBV13 and TRBJ2-1; tentatively, D is TRBD1 (5 bases). This CDR3 spans 16 amino acids. The V gene lost 3 bases and the J gene lost 0 bases, with 12 bases spanning the gap. Per the germline V gene, CDR1 is PRHDT and CDR2 is FYEKMQ (reference sequence). CDR3 sequence: CASSLQGSHSYNEQFF. CDR3 in DNA: TGTGCCAGCAGCTTGCAGGGCAGCCACTCCTACAATGAGCAGTTCTTC.

V and J are TRBV11-1 and TRBJ2-3; 10 positions match TRBD2. This CDR3 is built from 14 residues. Germline assignment: CDR1 SGHAT and CDR2 FQDESV (reference sequence). The junction had 5 bases not matched to a gene; V was cut back by 6 bases and J by 5 bases. CDR3 in DNA: TGTGCCAGCAGGGCAGCGGGGGGGCGAGATACGCAGTATTTT. It is translated as CASRAAGGRDTQYF.

V and J are TRBV18 and TRBJ1-5, with D possibly matching TRBD1 (5 bases). CDR3 length: 13 amino acids. Germline CDR1 and CDR2: KGHSH and LQKENI. V was clipped by 8 bases and J by 2 bases, with 10 bases between them. In DNA, the CDR3 is TGTGCCAGCGCAAGGGGTGGCAATCAGCCCCAGCATTTT. Amino acid sequence: CASARGGNQPQHF.

The chain employs TRBV14 and TRBJ2-5; D could derive from TRBD1 or TRBD2 (5 bases each). Germline lookup yields CDR1 SGHDN and CDR2 FVKESK. This CDR3 is built from 15 residues. V gave up 1 base and J gave up 2 bases, with 11 bases separating them. The CDR3 here is CASSQVRGVQETQYF. As DNA, the CDR3 is TGTGCCAGCAGCCAAGTCCGGGGCGTACAAGAGACCCAGTACTTC.

The chain recombines TRBV6-5 with TRBJ2-1; 8 positions agree with TRBD2. Germline V lookup: CDR1 MNHEY, CDR2 SVGAGI. There are 14 residues in the CDR3. V trimming: 6 bases; J trimming: 6 bases; junction bases outside the gene matches: 7. CDR3 region: CASRKIAGPNEQFF. The DNA for the CDR3 is TGTGCCAGCAGAAAAATAGCGGGGCCCAATGAGCAGTTCTTC.